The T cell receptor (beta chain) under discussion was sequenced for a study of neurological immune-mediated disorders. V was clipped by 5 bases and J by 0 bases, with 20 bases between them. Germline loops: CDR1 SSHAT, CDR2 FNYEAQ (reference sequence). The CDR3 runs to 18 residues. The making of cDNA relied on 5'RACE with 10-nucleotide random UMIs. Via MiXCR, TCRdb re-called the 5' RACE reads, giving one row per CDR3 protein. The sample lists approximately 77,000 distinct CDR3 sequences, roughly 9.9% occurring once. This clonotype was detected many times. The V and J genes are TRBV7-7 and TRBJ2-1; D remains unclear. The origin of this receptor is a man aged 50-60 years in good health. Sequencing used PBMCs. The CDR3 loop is CASSPHPLSSLSYNEQFF. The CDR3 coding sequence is TGTGCCAGCAGCCCACACCCCTTATCCTCCCTCTCCTACAATGAGCAGTTCTTC.